The 30 T cell receptor beta chains presented below share a single source sample, sequenced in a study of CD8+ T cells in alopecia areata. The sequencing template was cDNA reverse transcribed from extracted RNA. Sequenced by immunoSEQ multiplex PCR; TCRdb stores in-frame clones only, minus some. This table has 180,000 or so clones, around 64% appearing once. Source: CD8+ T cells sorted from blood, taken at week 0. The receptors here all came from a human donor with alopecia areata.

The rearrangement joins TRBV7-9 to TRBJ1-2; 9 bases fit TRBD1. Trimming cost V 5 bases and J 6 bases; bases outside gene matches: 13. CDR3 length: 16 residues. Germline CDR1 is SEHNR and CDR2 is FQNEAQ (reference sequence). In DNA, the CDR3 is TGTGCCAGCAGCCAACTCATGACAGGGGGAATCGATGGCTACACCTTC. This codes for CASSQLMTGGIDGYTF.

This CDR3 is CACNRGSGTEAFF. CDR3 sequence (DNA): TGTGCCTGCAACAGGGGTAGTGGGACTGAAGCTTTCTTT. The V call is TRBV30, the J call TRBJ1-1, with 7 bases matching TRBD1. CDR3 length: 13 amino acids. J was trimmed by 5 bases and V by 6 bases; bases with no gene match: 9. CDR1 GTSNPN and CDR2 SVGIG come from the germline V gene (reference sequence).

The chain recombines TRBV30 with TRBJ2-7, with 8 nucleotides matching TRBD1. CDR3 length equals 15 residues. Trimming removed 2 bases from V and 5 bases from J; junction bases left unmatched: 11. Germline V gives CDR1 GTSNPN, CDR2 SVGIG (reference sequence). CDR3 DNA: TGTGCCTGGAGTACCGGACAGGGATTGTTCCACGAGCAGTACTTC. Residues: CAWSTGQGLFHEQYF.

The genes are TRBV9 and TRBJ1-2, with no clear D. The germline V gene has CDR1 SGDLS and CDR2 YYNGEE. The CDR3 loop spans 14 amino acids. V lost 0 bases, J lost 4 bases, and 10 bases lay in between. DNA of the CDR3: TGTGCCAGCAGCGTAGGGCCGGAGTTCTATGGCTACACCTTC. As protein: CASSVGPEFYGYTF.

This clone was picked up a small number of times. The V gene is TRBV9, the J gene TRBJ2-2, with D uncertain. Trimming removed 9 bases from V and 5 bases from J, with 14 bases in between. The CDR3 runs 13 residues. CDR1 is SGDLS and CDR2 is YYNGEE in the germline V gene. Written as DNA, the CDR3 is TGTGCCACTTCCACCCCGAGTACCGGGGAGCTGTTTTTT. Protein sequence: CATSTPSTGELFF.

V gene TRBV29-1 combines with J gene TRBJ1-4, with 7 bases matching TRBD1. The germline V gene encodes CDR1 SQVTM and CDR2 ANQGSEA. V lost 1 base, J lost 4 bases, and 6 bases stayed unmatched. The CDR3 spans 15 residues. The CDR3 loop is CSVEVLRDSNEKLFF. DNA of the CDR3: TGCAGCGTTGAAGTACTCCGGGACAGTAATGAAAAACTGTTTTTT.

This chain joins TRBV13 and TRBJ2-1; TRBD1 matches 10 bases. Trimming at V came to 5 bases and at J to 7 bases, leaving 11 bases not matched to a gene. The CDR3 is 16 residues long. The germline V gene has CDR1 PRHDT and CDR2 FYEKMQ (reference sequence). This CDR3 is CASSPQGQGVVNEQFF. The DNA of the CDR3 is TGTGCCAGCAGCCCCCAAGGACAGGGGGTAGTAAATGAGCAGTTCTTC.

In its sample, this clone was seen a few times. The sample contains more than one DNA sequence encoding this CDR3. This chain joins TRBV5-1 and TRBJ2-7; D gene ambiguous. The CDR3 is 12 amino acids. V was clipped by 0 bases and J by 3 bases, with 4 bases between them. Germline V gene sequence: CDR1 SGHRS, CDR2 YFSETQ. The CDR3 bases are TGCGCCAGCAGCTTGGTAGGCTACGAGCAGTACTTC. Translation gives CASSLVGYEQYF.

The genes are TRBV30 and TRBJ2-3; possible D gene TRBD2, 7 bases. Germline CDR1 GTSNPN, CDR2 SVGIG (reference sequence). Deletions cut 4 bases from V and 4 bases from J, with 21 bases between. The CDR3 length is 16 residues. The CDR3 loop reads CAWNRAWGGASDTQYF. The CDR3 DNA reads TGTGCCTGGAACCGAGCTTGGGGGGGGGCGTCAGATACGCAGTATTTT.

The chain is built from TRBV27 and TRBJ1-4; D unresolved. This CDR3 spans 14 amino acids. Trimming shortened V by 8 bases and J by 7 bases, and 17 bases separated the two germline ends. Germline V CDR1 and CDR2: MNHEY, SMNVEV (reference sequence). CDR3 DNA sequence: TGTGCCAGCGGAAGGAGGGAAAGTGCTGAAAAACTGTTTTTT. It encodes CASGRRESAEKLFF. The complete variable domain, with remaining parts taken from reference TRBV27 and TRBJ1-4, reads EAQVTQNPRYLITVTGKKLTVTCSQNMNHEYMSWYRQDPGLGLRQIYYSMNVEVTDKGDVPEGYKVSRKEKRNFPLILESPSPNQTSLYFCASGRRESAEKLFFGSGTQLSVL.

The chain uses TRBV15 and TRBJ2-7; D gene ambiguous. Germline CDR1 LNHNV, CDR2 YYDKDF (reference sequence). V lost 5 bases and J lost 5, with 13 bases in between. The CDR3 is 13 residues long. The CDR3 DNA is TGTGCCACCAGCTCCCCTCCTTGGCACGAGCAGTACTTC. It yields the protein CATSSPPWHEQYF.

The chain carries TRBV7-2 and TRBJ1-2; D is unresolved. Germline V lookup: CDR1 SGHTA, CDR2 FQGNSA. The V gene lost 8 bases and the J gene lost 7 bases, with 8 bases spanning the gap. The CDR3 has 10 amino acids. This CDR3 is CASLTGGYTF. CDR3 coding DNA: TGTGCCAGCCTCACGGGTGGCTACACCTTC.

V is TRBV6-5 and J is TRBJ2-3; 8 nucleotides line up with TRBD2. CDR1 and CDR2 from the germline V gene are MNHEY and SVGAGI. The CDR3 length is 15 residues. The trim removed 5 bases at V and 7 bases at J, leaving 11 bases unmatched. This CDR3 is CASSTGGTSLYTQYF. In DNA, the CDR3 is TGTGCCAGCAGTACCGGCGGGACTAGTTTATATACGCAGTATTTT.

This clone showed up just once. The rearrangement links TRBV29-1 to TRBJ2-2; no firm D call. CDR1 SQVTM and CDR2 ANQGSEA come from the germline V gene. Trimming shortened V by 4 bases and J by 2 bases, and 5 bases separated the two germline ends. The length of the CDR3 is 12 residues. The CDR3 nucleotides are TGCAGCGTTGTACTCAACACCGGGGAGCTGTTTTTT. The encoded protein is CSVVLNTGELFF.

This clone was observed once. It is unclear where the CDR3 begins or ends on the DNA, so no DNA is shown, and the CDR3 is as TCRdb lists it. The CDR3 protein is CASSLVGRGTF. The chain couples TRBV5-6 to TRBJ1-2. Per the germline V gene, CDR1 is SGHDT and CDR2 is YYEEEE. The CDR3 length is 11 residues, termini included.

The chain has TRBV2 and TRBJ2-5, with D maybe TRBD2 (6 bases). CDR3 size: 15 residues. The ends were cut back, 3 bases at V and 2 bases at J, with 13 bases in the middle. From germline, CDR1 is SNHLY and CDR2 FYNNEI. For the CDR3, the DNA is TGTGCCAGCAGTGATGCTAGCGCGGTACAAGAGACCCAGTACTTC. Translation: CASSDASAVQETQYF.

This chain joins TRBV13 and TRBJ2-1, with D maybe TRBD1 (6 bases). The CDR3 spans 14 residues. Trimming left V 5 bases short and J 7 bases short, with 15 bases between. Germline V CDR1 and CDR2: PRHDT, FYEKMQ (reference sequence). The CDR3 sequence is CASSLPDSRNEQFF. The CDR3 coding sequence is TGTGCCAGCAGCCTGCCGGACAGCCGAAATGAGCAGTTCTTC.

As DNA, the CDR3 is TGTGCCTGGAGTGGGGAGCGCGAAGCTTTCTTT. Translating gives CAWSGEREAFF. J is TRBJ1-1 and V is TRBV30; D is uncertain. This CDR3 comprises 11 residues. Between the trimmed V and J ends, which lost 1 base and 8 bases, there was a span of 8 bases. In germline, CDR1 is GTSNPN, CDR2 SVGIG (reference sequence).

This clone occurred once. This sequence joins TRBV29-1 and TRBJ1-1; tentatively, D is TRBD1 (5 bases). V lost 4 bases and J lost 5, with 11 bases in between. Germline values: CDR1 SQVTM, CDR2 ANQGSEA. The CDR3 totals 12 residues. The CDR3 spells CSVVQAETEAFF. For the CDR3, the DNA is TGCAGCGTTGTACAGGCAGAGACTGAAGCTTTCTTT. The full variable domain, completed using reference TRBV29-1 and TRBJ1-1, is SAVISQKPSRDICQRGTSLTIQCQVDSQVTMMFWYRQQPGQSLTLIATANQGSEATYESGFVIDKFPISRPNLTFSTLTVSNMSPEDSSIYLCSVVQAETEAFFGQGTRLTVV.

The chain employs TRBV29-1 and TRBJ1-2, with unresolved D. The germline gives CDR1 SQVTM, CDR2 ANQGSEA. V gave up 5 bases and J gave up 6 bases, with 16 bases separating them. The CDR3 is 13 amino acids. CDR3 amino acids: CSVSGQARDGYTF. In DNA form, the CDR3 reads TGCAGCGTTAGCGGGCAGGCGAGGGATGGCTACACCTTC.

The rearrangement uses TRBV27 and TRBJ1-2, with 7 bases aligning to TRBD1. The V segment lost 5 bases and the J segment 1 base; nucleotides outside the gene matches: 4. This CDR3 has 14 residues. Germline values: CDR1 MNHEY, CDR2 SMNVEV (reference sequence). The CDR3 region has the DNA TGTGCCAGCAGTGGGACAGCGATTAACTATGGCTACACCTTC. It is translated as CASSGTAINYGYTF.

For this clone: Other DNA sequences in this sample translate to the same CDR3. This sequence joins TRBV7-9 and TRBJ2-3; TRBD2 matches at 11 bases. The germline V gene encodes CDR1 SEHNR and CDR2 FQNEAQ (reference sequence). Losses at the gene ends were 5 bases for V and 2 bases for J; bases not matched to a gene: 3. CDR3 length: 15 amino acids. The CDR3 region is CASSPLAGATDTQYF. CDR3 nucleotides: TGTGCCAGCAGCCCACTAGCGGGGGCCACAGATACGCAGTATTTT.

This sequence joins TRBV7-9 and TRBJ2-1; tentative D call: TRBD1 (5 bases). The germline V and J ends were trimmed by 9 bases and 2 bases, with 8 bases remaining between them. This CDR3 has 12 amino acids. CDR1 is SEHNR and CDR2 is FQNEAQ in the germline V gene (reference sequence). The CDR3 DNA is TGTGCCAGTACAGGTCCCTACAATGAGCAGTTCTTC. Residues: CASTGPYNEQFF.

This chain connects TRBV29-1 to TRBJ2-3; the D gene is possibly TRBD1 (5 bases). The CDR3 has 12 residues. The germline V and J ends were trimmed by 3 bases and 4 bases, with 8 bases remaining between them. Germline values: CDR1 SQVTM, CDR2 ANQGSEA. CDR3 residues: CSVDWGPDTQYF. CDR3 nucleotides: TGCAGCGTTGACTGGGGCCCAGATACGCAGTATTTT.

The chain uses TRBV2 and TRBJ1-2, with D uncertain. Between the trimmed V and J ends, which lost 8 bases and 4 bases, there was a span of 14 bases. This CDR3 contains 13 residues. Germline V gives CDR1 SNHLY, CDR2 FYNNEI. CDR3 coding DNA: TGTGCCAGCGTAGACATTTCGGGCTATGGCTACACCTTC. Translated: CASVDISGYGYTF.

The V and J genes are TRBV11-3 and TRBJ2-4; TRBD1 agrees at 7 bases. The CDR3 loop spans 16 amino acids. Trimming removed 5 bases from V and 3 bases from J; junction bases left unmatched: 10. Germline V gene data show CDR1 as SGHNT and CDR2 as YENEEA. The CDR3 region has the DNA TGTGCCAGCAGCGTGAGACAGGGTAGCCTCAAAAACATTCAGTACTTC. It specifies CASSVRQGSLKNIQYF. The whole variable domain, filled in from reference TRBV11-3 and TRBJ2-4, reads EAGVVQSPRYKIIEKKQPVAFWCNPISGHNTLYWYLQNLGQGPELLIRYENEEAVDDSQLPKDRFSAERLKGVDSTLKIQPAELGDSAVYLCASSVRQGSLKNIQYFGAGTRLSVL.

V usage is TRBV19 and J usage is TRBJ2-1; D is possibly TRBD2 (5 bases). This CDR3 has 16 amino acids. CDR1 and CDR2 from the germline V gene are LNHDA and SQIVND (reference sequence). Trimming pared 3 bases from V and 1 base from J, leaving 13 bases between. The CDR3 region has the DNA TGTGCCAGTAGTATTCAGCGGTCAGTTTCCTACAATGAGCAGTTCTTC. Protein: CASSIQRSVSYNEQFF.

This clone was seen more than once but under ten times. An end of the junction differs from the germline gene, which may be a read error. This chain joins TRBV29-1 and TRBJ1-1; a possible D gene is TRBD1 (5 bases). From germline, CDR1 is SQVTM and CDR2 ANQGSEA. The CDR3 is made up of 9 amino acids. In DNA form, the CDR3 reads TGCAGCGTTGATTCCCCGGGACTCTTT. Encoded protein: CSVDSPGLF. Full variable domain (rest looked up from reference TRBV29-1 and TRBJ1-1): SAVISQKPSRDICQRGTSLTIQCQVDSQVTMMFWYRQQPGQSLTLIATANQGSEATYESGFVIDKFPISRPNLTFSTLTVSNMSPEDSSIYLCSVDSPGLFGQGTRLTVV.

The chain has TRBV7-9 and TRBJ2-4; 7 nucleotides match TRBD2. The V segment lost 4 bases and the J segment 12 bases; nucleotides outside the gene matches: 18. The germline CDR1 and CDR2 sequences are SEHNR and FQNEAQ (reference sequence). CDR3 length: 16 residues. The CDR3 loop reads CASSSHLAGAAFDQYF. In DNA, the CDR3 is TGTGCCAGCAGCTCTCACTTAGCGGGTGCCGCTTTTGATCAGTACTTC.

The J gene is TRBJ2-7, the V gene TRBV19; 7 bases are shared with TRBD1. The germline V gene has CDR1 LNHDA and CDR2 SQIVND (reference sequence). Trimming cost V 5 bases and J 4 bases; bases outside gene matches: 11. The CDR3 consists of 15 residues. The CDR3 is CASSPPGQEKYEQYF. CDR3 coding DNA: TGTGCCAGTAGTCCCCCTGGACAGGAGAAGTACGAGCAGTACTTC.